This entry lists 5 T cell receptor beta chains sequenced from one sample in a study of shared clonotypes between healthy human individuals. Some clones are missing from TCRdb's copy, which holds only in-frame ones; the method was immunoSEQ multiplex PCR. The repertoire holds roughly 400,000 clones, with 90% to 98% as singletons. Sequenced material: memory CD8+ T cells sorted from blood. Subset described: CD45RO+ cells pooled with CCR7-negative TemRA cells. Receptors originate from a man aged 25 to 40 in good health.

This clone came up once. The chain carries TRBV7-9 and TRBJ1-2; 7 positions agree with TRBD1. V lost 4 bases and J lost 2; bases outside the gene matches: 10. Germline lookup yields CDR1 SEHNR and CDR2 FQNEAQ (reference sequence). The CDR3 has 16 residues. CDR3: CASSSGDSLWNYGYTF. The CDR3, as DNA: TGTGCCAGCAGCTCCGGGGACAGCCTGTGGAACTATGGCTACACCTTC.

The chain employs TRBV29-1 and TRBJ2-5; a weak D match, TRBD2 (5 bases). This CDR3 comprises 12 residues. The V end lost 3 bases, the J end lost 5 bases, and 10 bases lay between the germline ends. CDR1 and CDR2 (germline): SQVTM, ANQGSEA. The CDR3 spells CSVEASGETQYF. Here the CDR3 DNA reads TGCAGCGTTGAGGCGTCGGGGGAGACCCAGTACTTC.

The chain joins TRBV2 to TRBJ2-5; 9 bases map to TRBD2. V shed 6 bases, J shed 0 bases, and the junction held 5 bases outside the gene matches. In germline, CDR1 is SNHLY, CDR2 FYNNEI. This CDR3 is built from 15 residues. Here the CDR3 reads CASRASGTNQETQYF. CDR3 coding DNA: TGTGCCAGCAGAGCTAGCGGGACGAACCAAGAGACCCAGTACTTC.

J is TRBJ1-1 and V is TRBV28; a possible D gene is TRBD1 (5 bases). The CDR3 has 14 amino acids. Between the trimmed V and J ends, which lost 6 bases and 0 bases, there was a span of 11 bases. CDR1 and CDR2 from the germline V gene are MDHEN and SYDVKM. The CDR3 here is CASRPRQLNTEAFF. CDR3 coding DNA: TGTGCCAGCAGACCTCGACAGTTGAACACTGAAGCTTTCTTT.

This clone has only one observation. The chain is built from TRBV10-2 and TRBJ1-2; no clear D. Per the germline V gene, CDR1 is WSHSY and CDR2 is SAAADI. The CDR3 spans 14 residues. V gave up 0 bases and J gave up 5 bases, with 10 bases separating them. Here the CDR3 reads CASSESFRRYGYTF. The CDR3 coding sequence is TGCGCCAGCAGTGAGTCTTTCCGACGATATGGCTACACCTTC.